This TCR beta chain is from a study of neurological immune-mediated disorders. One entry per CDR3 protein results from TCRdb running MiXCR on the 5' RACE reads. The sample has roughly 29,000 distinct CDR3 sequences; approximately 20% are singletons. This clonotype appeared a few times. V lost 1 base to trimming and J lost 0 bases, with 7 bases between them. The CDR3 is made up of 14 amino acids. Germline-derived CDR1 and CDR2 are DFQATT and SNEGSKA (reference sequence). The sequence was collected from a man over 45 with HTLV-1-associated myelopathy (HAM/TSP). The J gene is TRBJ1-5, the V gene TRBV20-1; possibly TRBD1 for D (5 bases). Sequencing input: CD4+ T cells from blood. CDR3 sequence (DNA): TGCAGTGCTAGAGGGGGGGGTAGCAATCAGCCCCAGCATTTT. This codes for CSARGGGSNQPQHF.